The 27 T cell receptor beta chains below were found in one sample sequenced in a study of blood T cell repertoires in COVID-19. Data came from immunoSEQ multiplex PCR; TCRdb stores just in-frame clones and leaves some out. Of about 34,000 clones in the sample, approximately 77% were seen once. The specimen sequenced was peripheral blood. The receptors were sampled from a human donor in a cohort sampled during active COVID-19.

The rearrangement uses TRBV18 and TRBJ1-1; D remains unclear. Germline V gene data show CDR1 as KGHSH and CDR2 as LQKENI. The CDR3 runs 15 residues. Trimming left V 3 bases short and J 3 bases short, with 14 bases between. The chain's CDR3 is CASSPLPGLDTEAFF. The CDR3 region has the DNA TGTGCCAGCTCACCTCTGCCCGGGTTGGACACTGAAGCTTTCTTT.

This chain links TRBV6-5 with TRBJ2-3; TRBD1 is a possible D gene (6 bases). The CDR3 is 16 residues long. CDR1 is MNHEY and CDR2 is SVGAGI in the germline V gene. The V gene lost 4 bases and the J gene lost 0 bases, with 14 bases spanning the gap. The CDR3 spells CASSFNRVVSTDTQYF. The CDR3 coding sequence is TGTGCCAGCAGTTTTAACAGGGTAGTGAGCACAGATACGCAGTATTTT.

The V and J genes are TRBV14 and TRBJ2-3, with 8 bases lining up with TRBD2. The J segment lost 3 bases and the V segment lost 0 bases, leaving 8 bases of the junction unmatched. The V gene's germline CDR1 is SGHDN and CDR2 FVKESK. This CDR3 contains 17 residues. As DNA, the CDR3 is TGTGCCAGCAGCCAAGAGATTAGCGGGACTTCTACAGATACGCAGTATTTT. The encoded protein is CASSQEISGTSTDTQYF.

The chain's CDR3 is CASSERASGSGEQYF. The CDR3 bases are TGTGCCAGCAGTGAACGGGCTAGCGGGTCGGGCGAGCAGTACTTC. The gene calls are TRBV2 and TRBJ2-7; 8 bases map to TRBD2. CDR1 is SNHLY, CDR2 FYNNEI, per germline. The CDR3 extends over 15 amino acids. Trimming removed 2 bases from V and 6 bases from J; junction bases left unmatched: 9.

The genes are TRBV27 and TRBJ1-5, with 7 bases matching TRBD1. J lost 7 bases, V lost 2 bases, and 5 bases had no gene match. The CDR3 covers 14 residues. Germline V gene lookup returns CDR1 MNHEY and CDR2 SMNVEV (reference sequence). The CDR3 sequence: CASSLEGGRQPQHF. Here the CDR3 DNA reads TGTGCCAGCAGTTTAGAAGGGGGCAGGCAGCCCCAGCATTTT.

This clone was observed once. The rearrangement uses TRBV20-1 and TRBJ1-4, with D perhaps TRBD1 (6 bases). The V end lost 3 bases, the J end lost 11 bases, and 22 bases lay between the germline ends. From germline, CDR1 is DFQATT and CDR2 SNEGSKA (reference sequence). The CDR3 runs 15 residues. The chain's CDR3 is CSASLGGMTSGKLFF. CDR3 coding DNA: TGCAGTGCTAGTTTAGGGGGAATGACATCGGGGAAACTGTTTTTT.

This clone came up many times. The rearrangement links TRBV4-1 to TRBJ2-2, with D uncertain. Trimming removed 5 bases at V and 8 bases at J, with 18 bases between. The CDR3 runs to 15 residues. Per the germline V gene, CDR1 is MGHRA and CDR2 is YSYEKL. CDR3 protein: CASSARPVSRGELFF. CDR3 coding DNA: TGCGCCAGCAGCGCGAGACCGGTTTCGAGGGGGGAGCTGTTTTTT.

The chain is built from TRBV6-5 and TRBJ1-6, with 8 bases identical to TRBD1. This CDR3 has 14 residues. After removal of 6 bases from V and 7 bases from J, the junction contained 5 bases not matched to a gene. Germline loops: CDR1 MNHEY, CDR2 SVGAGI. The CDR3 here is CASRPDRVNSPLHF. The CDR3 DNA reads TGTGCCAGCAGGCCGGACAGGGTGAATTCACCCCTCCACTTT.

V is TRBV28 and J is TRBJ1-4; TRBD1 is a possible D gene (6 bases). The V gene's germline CDR1 is MDHEN and CDR2 SYDVKM. V lost 3 bases and J lost 8, with 13 bases in between. The CDR3 contains 14 residues. The CDR3 sequence is CASSFPRGREKLFF. Written as DNA, the CDR3 is TGTGCCAGCAGTTTCCCCAGGGGCAGAGAAAAACTGTTTTTT. Combining the CDR3 with reference TRBV28 and TRBJ1-4 gives the whole variable domain DVKVTQSSRYLVKRTGEKVFLECVQDMDHENMFWYRQDPGLGLRLIYFSYDVKMKEKGDIPEGYSVSREKKERFSLILESASTNQTSMYLCASSFPRGREKLFFGSGTQLSVL.

This chain joins TRBV5-5 and TRBJ2-2; a possible D gene is TRBD2 (6 bases). This CDR3 is 15 amino acids long. The germline V and J ends were trimmed by 4 bases and 1 base, with 11 bases remaining between them. Germline-derived CDR1 and CDR2 are SGHKS and YYEKEE (reference sequence). CDR3 amino acids: CASSRDWGNTGELFF. DNA of the CDR3: TGTGCCAGCAGCAGGGACTGGGGGAACACCGGGGAGCTGTTTTTT.

This clone has just one count. The chain has TRBV19 and TRBJ2-1; D possibly corresponds to TRBD1 (5 bases). The ends were cut back, 4 bases at V and 0 bases at J, with 7 bases in the middle. This CDR3 has 14 amino acids. In germline, CDR1 is LNHDA, CDR2 SQIVND (reference sequence). CDR3 nucleotide sequence: TGTGCCAGTAGTAAAGGGGACTCCTACAATGAGCAGTTCTTC. Its protein is CASSKGDSYNEQFF.

The chain is built from TRBV12-5 and TRBJ1-5; perhaps TRBD1 as D (5 bases). Germline lookup yields CDR1 LGHNT and CDR2 FRNRAP. The CDR3 runs 12 residues. The CDR3 nucleotides read TGTCCCCCCGCAGGGTGGAATCAGCCCCAGCATTTT. It codes for CPPAGWNQPQHF.

J is TRBJ2-3 and V is TRBV4-3, with TRBD2 matching over 10 bases. CDR3 length equals 17 residues. J was trimmed by 3 bases and V by 1 base; bases with no gene match: 7. Per germline, CDR1 LGHNA and CDR2 YSLEER. DNA of the CDR3: TGCGCCAGCAGCCAAGGAACGAGAGCGGGAGGGACAGATACGCAGTATTTT. Translated: CASSQGTRAGGTDTQYF.

V gene TRBV7-2 combines with J gene TRBJ1-1; the D gene is possibly TRBD1 (5 bases). Between the trimmed V and J ends, which lost 0 bases and 5 bases, there was a span of 13 bases. In germline, CDR1 is SGHTA, CDR2 FQGNSA. The CDR3 runs to 15 residues. The CDR3 coding sequence is TGTGCCAGCAGCTTAGCCAGCGGGGGTTGGACTGAAGCTTTCTTT. Translated, it gives CASSLASGGWTEAFF.

V gene TRBV5-8 combines with J gene TRBJ2-3; 11 bases fit TRBD2. Per the germline V gene, CDR1 is SGHTS and CDR2 is YDEGEE. The junction had 7 bases not matched to a gene; V was cut back by 4 bases and J by 0 bases. The CDR3 loop spans 17 amino acids. Here the CDR3 DNA reads TGTGCCAGCAGCATCGGGACTAGCGGCCTGAGCACAGATACGCAGTATTTT. It codes for CASSIGTSGLSTDTQYF.

The genes are TRBV7-3 and TRBJ2-2; TRBD2 aligns across 13 bases. The germline gives CDR1 SGHTA, CDR2 FQGTGA. The J segment lost 8 bases and the V segment lost 6 bases, leaving 9 bases of the junction unmatched. This CDR3 spans 16 amino acids. The CDR3 DNA reads TGTGCCAGCAGGTTGGGGGGACTAGCGGGATCAGGGGAGCTGTTTTTT. It specifies CASRLGGLAGSGELFF.

The chain uses TRBV27 and TRBJ1-1; 7 positions match TRBD1. J was trimmed by 4 bases and V by 6 bases; bases with no gene match: 5. CDR1 and CDR2 from the germline V gene are MNHEY and SMNVEV (reference sequence). The CDR3 consists of 13 residues. The CDR3, as DNA: TGTGCCAGCAGGCCCCAGGGGGGCACTGAAGCTTTCTTT. It codes for CASRPQGGTEAFF.

Here the CDR3 DNA reads TGTGCCAGAAGCCGAATTACAGGGGGCCGAACCTACGAGCAGTACTTC. The encoded protein is CARSRITGGRTYEQYF. The rearrangement joins TRBV5-3 to TRBJ2-7, with 9 bases aligning to TRBD1. TRBV5-3 carries the ORF label, with uncertain function. Trimming at V came to 4 bases and at J to 2 bases, leaving 10 bases not matched to a gene. The length of the CDR3 is 16 residues.

The chain has TRBV4-1 and TRBJ2-1; 9 bases line up with TRBD2. The CDR3 length is 15 residues. V was clipped by 0 bases and J by 15 bases; unmatched bases: 12. The V gene's germline CDR1 is MGHRA and CDR2 YSYEKL. DNA of the CDR3: TGCGCCAGCAGCCAAGATGGACTAGCGTCTGAGGTGGCGTTCTTC. It is translated as CASSQDGLASEVAFF.

Only one count was recorded for this clone. The chain joins TRBV11-1 to TRBJ2-5; 7 bases are a match to TRBD2. The junction had 7 bases not matched to a gene; V was cut back by 5 bases and J by 1 base. This CDR3 is built from 15 residues. CDR1 SGHAT and CDR2 FQDESV come from the germline V gene (reference sequence). CDR3 protein: CASSAIIAGQETQYF. CDR3 DNA: TGTGCCAGCAGCGCCATCATAGCGGGCCAAGAGACCCAGTACTTC.

The chain employs TRBV5-4 and TRBJ2-2, with 11 bases fitting TRBD1. V trimming: 5 bases; J trimming: 6 bases; junction bases outside the gene matches: 6. CDR1 and CDR2 (germline): SGHNT, YYREEE (reference sequence). CDR3 length: 15 amino acids. The CDR3: CASRARGQGAGELFF. As DNA, the CDR3 is TGTGCCAGCAGGGCTCGGGGACAGGGGGCCGGGGAGCTGTTTTTT.

V usage is TRBV6-6 and J usage is TRBJ1-5, with 8 bases fitting TRBD1. J lost 6 bases, V lost 7 bases, and 14 bases had no gene match. The germline V gene has CDR1 MNHNY and CDR2 SVGAGI (reference sequence). This CDR3 spans 16 amino acids. CDR3 residues: CASTPVNRGTGQPQHF. DNA of the CDR3: TGTGCCAGCACCCCGGTCAACAGGGGGACAGGTCAGCCCCAGCATTTT.

The chain recombines TRBV30 with TRBJ1-1, with D unclear. CDR1 is GTSNPN, CDR2 SVGIG, per germline (reference sequence). V dropped 1 base and J dropped 9 bases, with 18 bases sitting between them. The CDR3 contains 14 residues. CDR3 nucleotides: TGTGCCTGGAGTGCCCTTCGATTCCCGGGTAAAGCTTTCTTT. This codes for CAWSALRFPGKAFF.

V usage is TRBV7-8 and J usage is TRBJ1-2, with unresolved D. This CDR3 has 14 amino acids. Trimming cost V 1 base and J 6 bases, with 12 bases left between them. Germline CDR1 and CDR2: SGHVS and FQNEAQ. In nucleotides, the CDR3 is TGTGCCAGCAGCTTAGAATCCCCCCGGGATGGCTACACCTTC. Amino acids: CASSLESPRDGYTF.

CDR3: CASSQFGTGTSTDTQYF. The DNA of the CDR3 is TGTGCCAGCAGCCAATTTGGGACAGGTACTAGCACAGATACGCAGTATTTT. The chain carries TRBV14 and TRBJ2-3; 8 bases line up with TRBD1. The germline V gene encodes CDR1 SGHDN and CDR2 FVKESK. V dropped 2 bases and J dropped 0; count of bases not matched to a gene: 7. The CDR3 length is 17 residues.

The V and J genes are TRBV13 and TRBJ2-7; 7 nucleotides agree with TRBD2. This CDR3 has 14 residues. Looked up from germline, CDR1 is PRHDT and CDR2 is FYEKMQ (reference sequence). The ends lost 6 bases at V and 0 bases at J; junction bases unmatched: 5. CDR3 loop: CASRKRGTSYEQYF. CDR3 in DNA: TGTGCCAGCAGAAAGCGGGGAACCTCCTACGAGCAGTACTTC.

This clone was detected a few times. The chain carries TRBV18 and TRBJ1-5; TRBD1 matches at 7 bases. The CDR3 length is 17 residues. In germline, CDR1 is KGHSH, CDR2 LQKENI. V dropped 2 bases and J dropped 3; count of bases not matched to a gene: 10. This chain's CDR3 is CASSPTLTGLDNQPQHF. Written as DNA, the CDR3 is TGTGCCAGCTCACCAACTCTGACAGGGCTTGACAATCAGCCCCAGCATTTT.